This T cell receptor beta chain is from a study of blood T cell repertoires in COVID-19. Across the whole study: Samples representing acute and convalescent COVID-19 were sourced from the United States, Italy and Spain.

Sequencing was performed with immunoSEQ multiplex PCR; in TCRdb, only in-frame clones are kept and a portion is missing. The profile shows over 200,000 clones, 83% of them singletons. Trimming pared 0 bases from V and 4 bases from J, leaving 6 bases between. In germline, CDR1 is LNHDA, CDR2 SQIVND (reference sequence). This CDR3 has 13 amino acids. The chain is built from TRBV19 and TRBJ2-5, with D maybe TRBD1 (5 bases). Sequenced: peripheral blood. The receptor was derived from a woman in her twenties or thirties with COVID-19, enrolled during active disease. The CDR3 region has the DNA TGTGCCAGTAGTATAGATCAGGGAGAGACCCAGTACTTC. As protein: CASSIDQGETQYF.